The 28 T cell receptor beta chains below were found in one sample sequenced in a study of cytomegalovirus exposure and HLA in healthy donors. PCR involved 60 Vbeta and 13 Jbeta primers. Generated by immunoSEQ multiplex PCR, the TCRdb table keeps only in-frame clones and is missing some. The data contain over 65,000 clones, about three quarters of them singletons. Sequencing input: PBMCs. Receptor source: a woman aged 30 to 39 in good health and CMV-seropositive.

The chain recombines TRBV28 with TRBJ2-5, with 13 bases aligning to TRBD2. Germline trimming cut 6 bases from V and 5 bases from J; bases unmatched to any gene: 15. The CDR3 is 18 residues long. Germline-derived CDR1 and CDR2 are MDHEN and SYDVKM. In nucleotides, the CDR3 is TGTGCCAGCAGCCATTCCGGGACTAGCGGGATGGACGCGGAGACCCAGTACTTC. Amino acids: CASSHSGTSGMDAETQYF.

This clone was counted only a few times. Other DNA sequences in the same sample also yield this CDR3. The chain employs TRBV5-1 and TRBJ2-1, with D possibly TRBD2 on 5 matching bases. CDR1 SGHRS and CDR2 YFSETQ come from the germline V gene. The CDR3 totals 15 residues. V dropped 4 bases and J dropped 4 bases, with 15 bases sitting between them. The CDR3 DNA is TGCGCCAGCAGCACCCGGAAAGCGGCATACAATGAGCAGTTCTTC. This sequence encodes CASSTRKAAYNEQFF.

The CDR3 nucleotides read TGTGCCAGCAGTCCTTCCCCAGGGACCCAGTACTTC. As protein: CASSPSPGTQYF. This chain links TRBV27 with TRBJ2-5; D ambiguous. This CDR3 region has 12 residues. The V gene lost 5 bases and the J gene lost 7 bases, with 11 bases spanning the gap. Germline V CDR1 and CDR2: MNHEY, SMNVEV (reference sequence).

This chain uses TRBV11-2 with TRBJ2-4; 10 bases agree with TRBD2. The CDR3 sequence is 17 residues long. CDR1 and CDR2 from the germline V gene are SGHAT and FQNNGV. J gave up 0 bases and V 5 bases, and 7 bases lay outside the gene matches. This CDR3 reads CASSDRTSGLAKNIQYF. The CDR3 DNA reads as TGTGCCAGCAGCGATCGGACTAGCGGACTAGCCAAAAACATTCAGTACTTC.

CDR3 in amino acids: CASSPGTGGQDTQYF. CDR3 nucleotides: TGTGCCAGCAGCCCTGGGACAGGAGGGCAAGATACGCAGTATTTT. The chain has TRBV13 and TRBJ2-3, with 8 bases fitting TRBD1. V dropped 5 bases and J dropped 5; count of bases not matched to a gene: 9. This CDR3 is 15 amino acids long. Germline CDR1 PRHDT, CDR2 FYEKMQ (reference sequence).

This clone was detected a few times. This chain joins TRBV30 and TRBJ1-1; 7 positions agree with TRBD1. J lost 8 bases, V lost 1 base, and 7 bases had no gene match. The CDR3 totals 13 residues. Germline lookup yields CDR1 GTSNPN and CDR2 SVGIG (reference sequence). This CDR3 reads CAWSAVGQTEAFF. CDR3 sequence (DNA): TGTGCCTGGAGTGCGGTGGGACAGACGGAAGCTTTCTTT.

This clone turned up a few times. The genes are TRBV5-1 and TRBJ1-1; D remains unclear. The germline V gene has CDR1 SGHRS and CDR2 YFSETQ. V lost 4 bases to trimming and J lost 1 base, with 8 bases between them. The CDR3 runs 13 residues. The CDR3 DNA is TGCGCCAGCAGCAGGTCGGGGAACACTGAAGCTTTCTTT. This translates into CASSRSGNTEAFF.

The V call is TRBV11-2, the J call TRBJ2-1; TRBD2 agrees at 11 bases. There are 17 residues in the CDR3. After removal of 1 base from V and 4 bases from J, the junction contained 6 bases not matched to a gene. Per germline, CDR1 SGHAT and CDR2 FQNNGV. CDR3 in amino acids: CASSLVGSGRVYNEQFF. The CDR3 coding sequence is TGTGCCAGCAGCTTAGTCGGTAGCGGGAGGGTATACAATGAGCAGTTCTTC.

V gene TRBV9 combines with J gene TRBJ2-6, with a possible D match to TRBD2 (5 bases). V was shortened by 3 bases and J by 3 bases, with 16 bases between the two germline ends. Germline V gene lookup returns CDR1 SGDLS and CDR2 YYNGEE. CDR3 size: 17 residues. CDR3: CASSGFTGEFGANVLTF. DNA for the CDR3: TGTGCCAGCAGCGGATTCACCGGGGAGTTTGGGGCCAACGTCCTGACTTTC.

The DNA of the CDR3 is TGTGCCACCAGCAGAGATGGGACAGGGAAGGGATTCAATCAGCCCCAGCATTTT. Translation gives CATSRDGTGKGFNQPQHF. The chain joins TRBV15 to TRBJ1-5; TRBD1 matches at 9 bases. This CDR3 has 18 residues. Losses at the gene ends were 0 bases for V and 3 bases for J; bases not matched to a gene: 9. Germline V CDR1 and CDR2: LNHNV, YYDKDF (reference sequence). The full variable domain, in which reference TRBV15 and TRBJ1-5 provide the parts outside the CDR3, is DAMVIQNPRYQVTQFGKPVTLSCSQTLNHNVMYWYQQKSSQAPKLLFHYYDKDFNNEADTPDNFQSRRPNTSFCFLDIRSPGLGDTAMYLCATSRDGTGKGFNQPQHFGDGTRLSIL.

The rearrangement joins TRBV5-1 to TRBJ2-3; D is unresolved. There are 17 residues in the CDR3. The V end was cut by 4 bases, the J end by 2 bases, with 20 bases between. In germline, CDR1 is SGHRS, CDR2 YFSETQ. The CDR3 DNA reads as TGCGCCAGCAGCGATGGCCCCCACAGATTAAACACAGATACGCAGTATTTT. Translation gives CASSDGPHRLNTDTQYF.

This chain links TRBV29-1 with TRBJ2-5; D is possibly TRBD1 (6 bases). Per germline, CDR1 SQVTM and CDR2 ANQGSEA. Trimming left V 1 base short and J 1 base short, with 10 bases between. This CDR3 spans 14 amino acids. DNA for the CDR3: TGCAGCGTTGAAGCCGACAGGTTCCAAGAGACCCAGTACTTC. Its translation: CSVEADRFQETQYF.

The chain employs TRBV28 and TRBJ2-7; TRBD1 aligns across 7 bases. Trimming at V came to 10 bases and at J to 4 bases, leaving 10 bases not matched to a gene. CDR1 is MDHEN and CDR2 is SYDVKM in the germline V gene. This CDR3 has 13 amino acids. CDR3 coding DNA: TGTGCCATCACCGGGACAGCCATATACGAGCAGTACTTC. This encodes CAITGTAIYEQYF. The full variable domain, rest sourced from reference TRBV28 and TRBJ2-7, is DVKVTQSSRYLVKRTGEKVFLECVQDMDHENMFWYRQDPGLGLRLIYFSYDVKMKEKGDIPEGYSVSREKKERFSLILESASTNQTSMYLCAITGTAIYEQYFGPGTRLTVT.

The table lists this clone with a few counts. The chain joins TRBV5-3 to TRBJ1-1, with 7 positions matching TRBD1. TRBV5-3 is an ORF; its function is uncertain. Trimming at V came to 3 bases and at J to 2 bases, leaving 13 bases not matched to a gene. This CDR3 has 17 amino acids. CDR3 sequence reads: CARSSAVGDRVNTEAFF. The CDR3 region has the DNA TGTGCCAGAAGCTCCGCCGTTGGTGACAGGGTCAACACTGAAGCTTTCTTT.

The chain has TRBV5-6 and TRBJ2-1; 8 bases map to TRBD2. The J segment lost 10 bases and the V segment lost 2 bases, leaving 5 bases of the junction unmatched. The CDR3 extends over 13 amino acids. From germline, CDR1 is SGHDT and CDR2 YYEEEE. The CDR3 region has the DNA TGTGCCAGCAGCTTTCTCGAGCGGGGGGAGCAGTTCTTC. As protein: CASSFLERGEQFF.

This sequence joins TRBV4-2 and TRBJ2-5; TRBD1 is a possible D gene (5 bases). The ends were cut back, 1 base at V and 5 bases at J, with 5 bases in the middle. The CDR3 runs to 12 residues. CDR1 and CDR2 from the germline V gene are LGHNA and YNFKEQ. The CDR3 reads CASSQGGETQYF. The CDR3 region has the DNA TGTGCCAGCAGCCAAGGGGGCGAGACCCAGTACTTC.

Remarks on this clone: One end of the junction does not line up with germline, which may come from a read error. The V and J genes are TRBV7-3 and TRBJ1-2; possible D gene TRBD1, 5 bases. CDR3 size: 13 residues. Germline V gene lookup returns CDR1 SGHTA and CDR2 FQGTGA. The CDR3 sequence is CASSLSSAWGYPF. CDR3 nucleotides: TGTGCCAGCAGCTTATCTAGTGCCTGGGGCTACCCCTTC.

V is TRBV7-9 and J is TRBJ1-4; D gene uncertain. V gave up 1 base and J gave up 8 bases, with 5 bases separating them. Germline assignment: CDR1 SEHNR and CDR2 FQNEAQ (reference sequence). The CDR3 has 12 amino acids. The DNA for the CDR3 is TGTGCCAGCAGCTTAGGGCTCGAAAAACTGTTTTTT. Residues: CASSLGLEKLFF.

This rearrangement joins TRBV6-1 to TRBJ2-5; the match to TRBD2 covers 8 bases. V dropped 2 bases and J dropped 2; count of bases not matched to a gene: 4. Germline lookup yields CDR1 MNHNS and CDR2 SASEGT. CDR3 size: 15 residues. The CDR3 DNA sequence: TGTGCCAGCAGTGAACTTAGCGGGGAACAAGAGACCCAGTACTTC. Translated: CASSELSGEQETQYF.

There are a few counts of this clone. The chain uses TRBV11-2 and TRBJ1-2, with D possibly matching TRBD1 (5 bases). Germline V lookup: CDR1 SGHAT, CDR2 FQNNGV. Deletions cut 5 bases from V and 4 bases from J, with 8 bases between. This CDR3 spans 12 amino acids. The CDR3 protein is CASSGDSYGYTF. CDR3 DNA sequence: TGTGCCAGCAGCGGAGACAGCTATGGCTACACCTTC.

V and J are TRBV28 and TRBJ1-2, with 7 bases that match TRBD1. The V gene's germline CDR1 is MDHEN and CDR2 SYDVKM. With V trimmed by 6 bases and J by 8 bases, 12 bases remained unmatched. The CDR3 is made up of 14 amino acids. The CDR3 coding sequence is TGTGCCAGCAGGACGACAGGGCCAGGTGGCGGCTACACCTTC. Protein sequence: CASRTTGPGGGYTF.

The chain employs TRBV15 and TRBJ1-1; D is ambiguous. V shed 0 bases and J shed 4 bases, with 9 bases lying between them. This CDR3 comprises 14 residues. Germline CDR1 LNHNV, CDR2 YYDKDF (reference sequence). The CDR3 coding sequence is TGTGCCACCAGCAGAGATCCCAGGCGCACTGAAGCTTTCTTT. Amino acids: CATSRDPRRTEAFF.

The chain employs TRBV7-2 and TRBJ2-2; D might be TRBD2 (7 bases). This CDR3 comprises 14 residues. Germline V gene data show CDR1 as SGHTA and CDR2 as FQGNSA. V lost 3 bases and J lost 6, with 11 bases in between. CDR3 sequence: CASSLGGASGELFF. CDR3 in DNA: TGTGCCAGCAGCTTGGGGGGGGCCTCCGGGGAGCTGTTTTTT.

This rearrangement joins TRBV11-2 to TRBJ2-5; D perhaps matches TRBD1 (6 bases). The J call is doubtful: the DNA matches TRBJ2-7 better. Germline V CDR1 and CDR2: SGHAT, FQNNGV. The length of the CDR3 is 12 residues. The CDR3 reads CASSLGAHEQYF. CDR3 DNA sequence: TGTGCCAGCAGCTTGGGGGCCCACGAGCAGTACTTC.

The rearrangement links TRBV6-5 to TRBJ2-7, with D maybe TRBD1 (5 bases). The V gene lost 8 bases and the J gene lost 6 bases, with 17 bases spanning the gap. Germline lookup yields CDR1 MNHEY and CDR2 SVGAGI. The CDR3 sequence is 13 residues long. The CDR3 DNA is TGTGCCAGCGGGGCCAACCTGCGAAGCGAGCAGTACTTC. It translates to CASGANLRSEQYF.

The rearrangement links TRBV7-2 to TRBJ2-1; 12 bases match TRBD2. Germline loops: CDR1 SGHTA, CDR2 FQGNSA. Trimming took 4 bases from V and 5 from J; bases not matched to a gene: 6. This CDR3 has 16 amino acids. DNA for the CDR3: TGTGCCAGCAGCTCTCGACTAGCGGGAGTAGACAATGAGCAGTTCTTC. This codes for CASSSRLAGVDNEQFF. Filled out from reference TRBV7-2 and TRBJ2-1, the complete variable domain reads GAGVSQSPSNKVTEKGKDVELRCDPISGHTALYWYRQSLGQGLEFLIYFQGNSAPDKSGLPSDRFSAERTGGSVSTLTIQRTQQEDSAVYLCASSSRLAGVDNEQFFGPGTRLTVL.

The V gene is TRBV28, the J gene TRBJ1-3; D unresolved. Trimming shortened V by 6 bases and J by 4 bases, and 7 bases separated the two germline ends. Germline V gene data show CDR1 as MDHEN and CDR2 as SYDVKM. The CDR3 is 12 amino acids. The CDR3 nucleotides read TGTGCCAGCAGGGAGGCGGGAAACACCATATATTTT. Its protein is CASREAGNTIYF.

The rearrangement links TRBV10-3 to TRBJ1-2, with TRBD1 matching over 8 bases. There are 14 residues in the CDR3. V trimming: 7 bases; J trimming: 4 bases; junction bases outside the gene matches: 8. Per germline, CDR1 ENHRY and CDR2 SYGVKD. The CDR3 spells CAINPGQESYGYTF. Here the CDR3 DNA reads TGTGCCATCAATCCGGGACAGGAAAGCTATGGCTACACCTTC.